Described below is a single T cell receptor (beta chain) sequence and its context. The CDR3 totals 15 residues. Trimming removed 3 bases from V and 7 bases from J; junction bases left unmatched: 6. Germline V CDR1 and CDR2: MDHEN, SYDVKM. In the original analysis: Scientists estimated how many nucleated cells there were by amplifying reference gene primers. Assay: immunoSEQ multiplex PCR; the TCRdb copy retains only in-frame clones and omits some. The V and J calls and the clone size are those of that table, but D and trimming were determined from the DNA. The sample lists hundreds of thousands of clones, about 88% occurring once. This specimen comes from a study of blood T cell repertoires in COVID-19. Study-wide context: T cells, B-cell-depleted T cells, or PBMCs supplied cDNA or gDNA.

The study drew participants aged roughly 18 to 89 years from some 23 US areas. Researchers sorted participants into cohorts using their self-reported clinical history. The TCR was taken from a woman younger than 30 who had been exposed to COVID-19. Sequencing was carried out using PBMCs or T cells enriched from blood (not recorded which). The V gene is TRBV28, the J gene TRBJ1-6, with 7 bases identical to TRBD1. CDR3: CASSFRQGENSPLHF. CDR3 in DNA: TGTGCCAGCAGTTTCCGGCAGGGGGAAAATTCACCCCTCCACTTT.